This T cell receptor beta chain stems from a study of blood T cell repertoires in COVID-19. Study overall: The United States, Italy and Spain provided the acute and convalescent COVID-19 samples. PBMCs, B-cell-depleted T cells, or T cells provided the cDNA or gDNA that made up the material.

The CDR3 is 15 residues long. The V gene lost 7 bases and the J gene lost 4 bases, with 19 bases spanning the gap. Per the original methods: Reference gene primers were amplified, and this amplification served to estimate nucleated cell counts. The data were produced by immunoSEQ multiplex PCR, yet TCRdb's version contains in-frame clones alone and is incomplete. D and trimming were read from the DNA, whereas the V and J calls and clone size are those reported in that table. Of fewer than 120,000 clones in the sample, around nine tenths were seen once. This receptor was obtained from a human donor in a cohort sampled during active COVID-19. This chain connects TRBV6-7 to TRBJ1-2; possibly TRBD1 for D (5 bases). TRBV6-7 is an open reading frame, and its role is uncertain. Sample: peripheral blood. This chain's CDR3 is CASIFILQDIYGYTF. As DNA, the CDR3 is TGTGCCAGCATCTTTATTCTACAGGATATCTATGGCTACACCTTC.